Presented here are 25 T cell receptor beta chains from one specimen sequenced in a study of radiation and T cells in renal cell carcinoma. Profiling relied on immunoSEQ multiplex PCR, and the TCRdb table lists in-frame clones only, not all of them. The sample records about 150,000 clones, about 88% being singletons. As to time point: baseline pretreatment blood. Treatment of the sample: 15 Gy SBRT to primary tumor, nephrectomy 4 weeks later. The sample in question was blood, obtained from a patient whose treatment included radiotherapy and nephrectomy. The receptors shown here come from a woman in her 50s with renal cell carcinoma.

The rearrangement uses TRBV19 and TRBJ1-1; D may be TRBD1 (5 bases). Germline CDR1 reads LNHDA; CDR2 reads SQIVND (reference sequence). V lost 4 bases and J lost 6, with 12 bases in between. The CDR3 spans 13 residues. CDR3 bases: TGTGCCAGTAGTAAGTTTGGGGGTTCTGAAGCTTTCTTT. Translation gives CASSKFGGSEAFF.

The genes are TRBV4-1 and TRBJ2-3; 12 positions agree with TRBD2. J was trimmed by 5 bases and V by 0 bases; bases with no gene match: 12. This CDR3 region has 19 residues. CDR1 and CDR2 from the germline V gene are MGHRA and YSYEKL. CDR3 DNA sequence: TGCGCCAGCAGCCAAGATGGGTACTTAGAACTAGCGGGGGGAGATACGCAGTATTTT. This sequence encodes CASSQDGYLELAGGDTQYF.

V usage is TRBV9 and J usage is TRBJ1-6, with 7 bases aligning to TRBD1. From germline, CDR1 is SGDLS and CDR2 YYNGEE. This CDR3 contains 15 residues. V lost 4 bases, J lost 4 bases, and 5 bases stayed unmatched. Here the CDR3 reads CASSPEGQYNSPLHF. CDR3 sequence (DNA): TGTGCCAGCAGCCCTGAGGGACAGTATAATTCACCCCTCCACTTT. Based on the CDR3 plus reference TRBV9 and TRBJ1-6, the full variable domain is DSGVTQTPKHLITATGQRVTLRCSPRSGDLSVYWYQQSLDQGLQFLIQYYNGEERAKGNILERFSAQQFPDLHSELNLSSLELGDSALYFCASSPEGQYNSPLHFGNGTRLTVT.

The chain has TRBV9 and TRBJ2-1, with D possibly TRBD1 on 6 matching bases. Germline V gene sequence: CDR1 SGDLS, CDR2 YYNGEE. Between the trimmed V and J ends, which lost 3 bases and 2 bases, there was a span of 12 bases. The CDR3 covers 15 residues. The CDR3 DNA reads TGTGCCAGCAGCGAAAGGGCAGGGGCCTACAATGAGCAGTTCTTC. Translated, it gives CASSERAGAYNEQFF.

This chain connects TRBV6-6 to TRBJ1-6; D remains ambiguous. The V gene's germline CDR1 is MNHNY and CDR2 SVGAGI (reference sequence). The CDR3 loop spans 15 amino acids. V lost 4 bases and J lost 5, with 12 bases in between. The CDR3 spells CASSSGRLDNSPLHF. The CDR3 bases are TGTGCCAGCAGTTCCGGACGGTTAGATAATTCACCCCTCCACTTT.

The chain recombines TRBV19 with TRBJ2-5; D may be TRBD2 (5 bases). The CDR3 loop spans 13 amino acids. CDR1 LNHDA and CDR2 SQIVND come from the germline V gene (reference sequence). The V and J ends lost 10 bases and 2 bases respectively, with 14 bases between them. The CDR3 DNA reads as TGTGCCACCAGAGGGAGTCCACAAGAGACCCAGTACTTC. The encoded protein is CATRGSPQETQYF.

The chain links TRBV2 to TRBJ1-1, with D perhaps matching TRBD1 (5 bases). The germline V and J ends were trimmed by 8 bases and 4 bases, with 8 bases remaining between them. Germline CDR1 reads SNHLY; CDR2 reads FYNNEI. The CDR3 extends over 11 amino acids. The chain's CDR3 is CASGQGTEAFF. The CDR3 DNA follows: TGTGCCAGCGGGCAGGGCACTGAAGCTTTCTTT.

This clone is a singleton in its sample. This chain links TRBV7-8 with TRBJ1-2, with D possibly matching TRBD1 (5 bases). Trimming stripped 0 bases from V and 5 bases from J, with 7 bases between. The CDR3 is made up of 13 amino acids. Germline CDR1 and CDR2: SGHVS and FQNEAQ. The CDR3 nucleotides are TGTGCCAGCAGCTTAGCGGCAGGGTATGGCTACACCTTC. Amino acids: CASSLAAGYGYTF.

V and J are TRBV5-6 and TRBJ2-1; either TRBD1 or TRBD2 may supply D (5 bases each). The V gene lost 2 bases and the J gene lost 8 bases, with 17 bases spanning the gap. The CDR3 consists of 15 residues. Looked up from germline, CDR1 is SGHDT and CDR2 is YYEEEE. The CDR3 sequence is CASSFVKFRGDEQFF. The CDR3 nucleotides read TGTGCCAGCAGCTTTGTGAAGTTCCGGGGCGATGAGCAGTTCTTC.

The chain couples TRBV7-3 to TRBJ2-6; TRBD1 is a possible D gene (5 bases). V was shortened by 4 bases and J by 0 bases, with 10 bases between the two germline ends. CDR1 and CDR2 from the germline V gene are SGHTA and FQGTGA. The CDR3 covers 16 residues. The CDR3 protein is CASSSRQNSGANVLTF. CDR3 nucleotide sequence: TGTGCCAGCAGCTCCAGACAGAACTCTGGGGCCAACGTCCTGACTTTC.

The rearrangement uses TRBV9 and TRBJ2-2; TRBD1 might be the D (5 bases). The CDR3 loop spans 15 amino acids. In germline, CDR1 is SGDLS, CDR2 YYNGEE. Trimming pared 0 bases from V and 3 bases from J, leaving 9 bases between. This chain's CDR3 is CASSVASGYTGELFF. CDR3 sequence (DNA): TGTGCCAGCAGCGTAGCATCAGGGTACACCGGGGAGCTGTTTTTT.

In DNA form, the CDR3 reads TGTGCCAGCAGTTACAGGGTGGAGACTGAAGCTTTCTTT. Protein product: CASSYRVETEAFF. The chain combines TRBV2 with TRBJ1-1, with D possibly TRBD1 on 6 matching bases. CDR1 and CDR2 (germline): SNHLY, FYNNEI. V shed 5 bases and J shed 5 bases, with 12 bases lying between them. CDR3 length: 13 amino acids.

V usage is TRBV9 and J usage is TRBJ2-1, with 9 bases fitting TRBD2. The CDR3 length is 12 residues. J lost 9 bases, V lost 3 bases, and 1 base had no gene match. Per germline, CDR1 SGDLS and CDR2 YYNGEE. The CDR3 DNA is TGTGCCAGCAGCGGAGCGGGGGGTGAGCAGTTCTTC. Translating gives CASSGAGGEQFF. Variable domain in full (rest from reference TRBV9 and TRBJ2-1): DSGVTQTPKHLITATGQRVTLRCSPRSGDLSVYWYQQSLDQGLQFLIQYYNGEERAKGNILERFSAQQFPDLHSELNLSSLELGDSALYFCASSGAGGEQFFGPGTRLTVL.

The chain combines TRBV5-6 with TRBJ1-4; D might be TRBD1 (6 bases). CDR1 is SGHDT and CDR2 is YYEEEE in the germline V gene. Between the trimmed V and J ends, which lost 3 bases and 2 bases, there was a span of 11 bases. The CDR3 length is 15 residues. CDR3 residues: CASSSAGVTNEKLFF. Written as DNA, the CDR3 is TGTGCCAGCAGCTCAGCAGGGGTCACTAATGAAAAACTGTTTTTT.

The J gene is TRBJ1-5, the V gene TRBV7-6; D gene unclear. The length of the CDR3 is 14 residues. V lost 3 bases, J lost 4 bases, and 10 bases lay in between. CDR1 is SGHVS, CDR2 FNYEAQ, per germline. CDR3 nucleotide sequence: TGTGCCAGCAGCTTGGGCACGGGGAATCAGCCCCAGCATTTT. This gives the protein CASSLGTGNQPQHF. The full variable domain, rest sourced from reference TRBV7-6 and TRBJ1-5, is GAGVSQSPRYKVTKRGQDVALRCDPISGHVSLYWYRQALGQGPEFLTYFNYEAQQDKSGLPNDRFSAERPEGSISTLTIQRTEQRDSAMYRCASSLGTGNQPQHFGDGTRLSIL.

V is TRBV7-9 and J is TRBJ2-2; 10 bases agree with TRBD2. The ends lost 4 bases at V and 6 bases at J; junction bases unmatched: 2. Germline loops: CDR1 SEHNR, CDR2 FQNEAQ (reference sequence). The CDR3 is 14 amino acids. CDR3 DNA sequence: TGTGCCAGCAGCTATACTAGCGGGGCCGGGGAGCTGTTTTTT. This gives the protein CASSYTSGAGELFF.

This clone was detected only a few times. The J gene is TRBJ1-2, the V gene TRBV5-4; D is undetermined. Germline V gene sequence: CDR1 SGHNT, CDR2 YYREEE (reference sequence). The CDR3 contains 12 residues. V was trimmed by 2 bases and J by 8 bases, leaving 10 bases between them. In DNA, the CDR3 is TGTGCCAGCAGCTTCTTTCTCCTGGGCTACACCTTC. Amino acid sequence: CASSFFLLGYTF.

The V call is TRBV15, the J call TRBJ1-1; D is ambiguous. CDR1 is LNHNV, CDR2 YYDKDF, per germline (reference sequence). Trimming removed 0 bases at V and 8 bases at J, with 10 bases between. CDR3 size: 13 residues. CDR3 amino acids: CATSRDSGLEAFF. CDR3 DNA: TGTGCCACCAGCAGAGATTCGGGCCTCGAAGCTTTCTTT.

The genes are TRBV9 and TRBJ2-5, with 8 bases identical to TRBD1. The CDR3 is 14 amino acids. Germline lookup yields CDR1 SGDLS and CDR2 YYNGEE. The junction had 4 bases not matched to a gene; V was cut back by 4 bases and J by 2 bases. CDR3 nucleotide sequence: TGTGCCAGCAGCCTCCGGGACAGGCAAGAGACCCAGTACTTC. It codes for CASSLRDRQETQYF.

This clone was detected only once. This sequence joins TRBV6-6 and TRBJ2-7, with 8 bases fitting TRBD1. Losses at the gene ends were 6 bases for V and 3 bases for J; bases not matched to a gene: 13. Germline V gene sequence: CDR1 MNHNY, CDR2 SVGAGI (reference sequence). The length of the CDR3 is 16 residues. The chain's CDR3 is CASRQLQGVGSYEQYF. Here the CDR3 DNA reads TGTGCCAGCAGACAACTACAGGGGGTTGGGAGCTACGAGCAGTACTTC.

About this clone itself: A junction boundary mismatches the germline segment, possibly from a read error. The V call is TRBV7-7, the J call TRBJ2-3; TRBD1 matches 8 bases. The CDR3 has 15 amino acids. CDR1 is SSHAT, CDR2 FNYEAQ, per germline (reference sequence). The CDR3 region has the DNA TGTGCTAGCAGCCAGGGACAGGACGGAATTTATACGCAGTATTTT. Protein product: CASSQGQDGIYTQYF.

V is TRBV6-5 and J is TRBJ1-5; tentatively, D is TRBD1 (6 bases). The CDR3 has 15 residues. Trimming removed 7 bases at V and 9 bases at J, with 22 bases between. From germline, CDR1 is MNHEY and CDR2 SVGAGI. The CDR3 sequence: CASTIGGLSESPQHF. The CDR3 region has the DNA TGTGCCAGCACCATAGGGGGACTCTCGGAGTCGCCCCAGCATTTT.

V and J are TRBV7-9 and TRBJ2-2; 7 bases map to TRBD1. V trimming: 5 bases; J trimming: 5 bases; junction bases outside the gene matches: 11. Germline values: CDR1 SEHNR, CDR2 FQNEAQ (reference sequence). This CDR3 is built from 16 residues. CDR3 sequence reads: CASSPGTASWTGELFF. CDR3 DNA: TGTGCCAGCAGCCCGGGGACAGCCTCGTGGACCGGGGAGCTGTTTTTT.

This clone has more than one count but fewer than ten. Here the CDR3 DNA reads TGTGCCAGCAGCTTAAACCAACTCCAGGGGGCCGGGGAGCAGTTCTTC. Protein product: CASSLNQLQGAGEQFF. The chain recombines TRBV11-3 with TRBJ2-1; TRBD1 agrees at 8 bases. Trimming at V came to 2 bases and at J to 10 bases, leaving 13 bases not matched to a gene. CDR1 SGHNT and CDR2 YENEEA come from the germline V gene. This CDR3 has 16 residues.

The CDR3 region has the DNA TGTGCCAGCAGTGACGGGACAGGTCGAGAGACCCAGTACTTC. It translates to CASSDGTGRETQYF. V and J are TRBV25-1 and TRBJ2-5; 8 bases align to TRBD1. The CDR3 runs to 14 residues. CDR1 is MGHDK, CDR2 SYGVNS, per germline. Unmatched junction bases numbered 4, after V lost 3 bases and J lost 4 bases.